This is a list of T cell receptor beta chains from one sample in a study of CD8+CD57+ T cells in acquired aplastic anemia. TCRdb re-called the reads with MiXCR, one entry per CDR3 protein. The sample has roughly 150,000 distinct CDR3 sequences; 35% to 55% are singletons. The material sequenced was sorted CD4+, CD8+, or CD8+CD57+ T cells (not recorded which) from PBMCs. These receptor sequences come from a human donor in good health. Both conserved end residues are part of each CDR3. The D gene is left open where the match is weak. The size field is filled for only some rows; it gives once, few, many or a size class.

abundance	v_gene	j_gene	d_gene	CDR3nt	CDR3aa
-	TRBV7-9	TRBJ2-5	-	TGTGCCAGCAGCCCTACCTTCCCAGAGACCCAGTACTTC	CASSPTFPETQYF
few	TRBV28	TRBJ1-4	-	TGTGCCATTCGCCCAGGGAACAATGAAAAACTGTTTTTT	CAIRPGNNEKLFF
-	TRBV11-1	TRBJ1-2	TRBD1	TGTGCCAGCAGCAGAGGGACAGATGGCTACACCTTC	CASSRGTDGYTF
many	TRBV20-1	TRBJ2-5	-	TGCAGTGCTAGAGACCGACAGGAGCTGTACCAAGAGACCCAGTACTTC	CSARDRQELYQETQYF
-	TRBV20-1	TRBJ2-3	-	TGCAGTGCAAAAATCTCAGGAGATACGCAGTATTTT	CSAKISGDTQYF
-	TRBV24-1	TRBJ2-1	TRBD2	TGTGCCACCAGTGCGTTAACGGGGGGGCCTAATGAGCAGTTCTTC	CATSALTGGPNEQFF
-	TRBV12-3/TRBV12-4	TRBJ1-6	-	TGTGCCAGCAGTGCGGGTAGTTTTCCCCTCCACTTT	CASSAGSFPLHF
many	TRBV10-3	TRBJ2-1	-	TGTGCCACCACCCACGGGGCCTCCTACAATGAGCAGTTCTTC	CATTHGASYNEQFF
-	TRBV15	TRBJ2-1	TRBD2	TGTGCCACCAGCAGAGCCACTAGCGGGAGCCTCAATGAGCAGTTCTTC	CATSRATSGSLNEQFF
many	TRBV7-7	TRBJ2-5	TRBD1	TGTGCCAGCAGACCCGCAGGGGGCGCTTCGGAGACCCAGTACTTC	CASRPAGGASETQYF